What follows are 6 T cell receptor beta chains derived from one specimen sequenced in a study of PD-L1 blockade in urothelial cancer. As to time point: pretreatment peripheral blood. Clones were sequenced by immunoSEQ multiplex PCR, and TCRdb holds only the in-frame ones, with some missing. The sample lists 40,000 or so clones; 80% to 90% were seen once. The sequenced sample was PBMCs, obtained around atezolizumab (anti-PD-L1) treatment. The source of these receptors is a man in his 60s with urothelial cancer.

The chain recombines TRBV9 with TRBJ2-5; 10 bases line up with TRBD2. Germline V CDR1 and CDR2: SGDLS, YYNGEE. The CDR3 sequence is 15 residues long. With V trimmed by 0 bases and J by 5 bases, 4 bases remained unmatched. The DNA of the CDR3 is TGTGCCAGCAGCGTAGGGATAGCGGGGGGCGAGACCCAGTACTTC. Residues: CASSVGIAGGETQYF.

The V and J genes are TRBV28 and TRBJ2-7; 10 bases are shared with TRBD1. Trimming removed 4 bases from V and 6 bases from J; junction bases left unmatched: 9. The CDR3 is 15 residues long. Per germline, CDR1 MDHEN and CDR2 SYDVKM. The CDR3 protein is CASSSSGTGVFEQYF. The CDR3 nucleotides read TGTGCCAGCAGTTCGTCCGGGACAGGGGTGTTCGAGCAGTACTTC.

The genes are TRBV14 and TRBJ2-7; tentatively, D is TRBD1 (6 bases). Germline V lookup: CDR1 SGHDN, CDR2 FVKESK. The CDR3 is made up of 12 amino acids. The V end was cut by 4 bases, the J end by 3 bases, with 7 bases between. CDR3 coding DNA: TGTGCCAGCAGCCCGACAGGCTACGAGCAGTACTTC. Translation gives CASSPTGYEQYF.

The rearrangement joins TRBV5-4 to TRBJ2-5; 7 nucleotides align to TRBD1. CDR1 is SGHNT, CDR2 YYREEE, per germline (reference sequence). The CDR3 loop spans 14 amino acids. Trimming at V came to 0 bases and at J to 2 bases, leaving 1 base not matched to a gene. In DNA form, the CDR3 reads TGTGCCAGCAGCTTGGGGGGACAGCAAGAGACCCAGTACTTC. It is translated as CASSLGGQQETQYF. Together with reference TRBV5-4 and TRBJ2-5, the CDR3 gives the full variable domain: ETGVTQSPTHLIKTRGQQVTLRCSSQSGHNTVSWYQQALGQGPQFIFQYYREEENGRGNFPPRFSGLQFPNYSSELNVNALELDDSALYLCASSLGGQQETQYFGPGTRLLVL.

The rearrangement links TRBV27 to TRBJ2-3; the D is unclear. This CDR3 is 12 amino acids long. Germline CDR1 and CDR2: MNHEY and SMNVEV (reference sequence). V was clipped by 4 bases and J by 6 bases, with 8 bases between them. CDR3 sequence (DNA): TGTGCCAGCAGTTCCTCCCTCGATACGCAGTATTTT. It codes for CASSSSLDTQYF.

This clone was detected once. The V gene is TRBV5-1, the J gene TRBJ2-7, with TRBD1 as a possible D gene (6 bases). The V end was cut by 5 bases, the J end by 3 bases, with 18 bases between. CDR1 is SGHRS, CDR2 YFSETQ, per germline. CDR3 length: 15 amino acids. This chain's CDR3 is CASRKSEQGFYEQYF. Here the CDR3 DNA reads TGCGCCAGCAGAAAATCGGAACAGGGTTTCTACGAGCAGTACTTC.